Following are 6 T cell receptor beta chains from one sample sequenced in a study of T cell repertoires in cytomegalovirus infection. TCRdb independently ran MiXCR on the reads; one entry per CDR3 protein. The sample yields hundreds of thousands of distinct CDR3 sequences, approximately 33% seen once. Their antigens are not known. Sequenced material: cultured PBMCs, taken from culture after CMV antigen stimulation. The source is a human donor in good health (CMV status not recorded). Some clones in this sample may be carry-over from other donors' samples.

This clonotype was seen a few times. The chain combines TRBV27 with TRBJ1-1; no clear D gene. Germline V gene data show CDR1 as MNHEY and CDR2 as SMNVEV (reference sequence). V dropped 3 bases and J dropped 8 bases, with 10 bases sitting between them. The CDR3 runs to 12 residues. The DNA for the CDR3 is TGTGCCAGCAGTTTCCGCAGCGGGGAAGCTTTCTTT. Its translation is CASSFRSGEAFF.

This clonotype was picked up a small number of times. This rearrangement joins TRBV19 to TRBJ1-5, with D perhaps matching TRBD1 (6 bases). The CDR3 length is 15 residues. V lost 3 bases to trimming and J lost 6 bases, with 15 bases between them. Germline V gives CDR1 LNHDA, CDR2 SQIVND (reference sequence). The CDR3 loop is CASSMGTGFFQPQHF. DNA for the CDR3: TGTGCCAGTAGTATGGGTACAGGGTTTTTTCAGCCCCAGCATTTT.

This clonotype was recorded a few times. The J gene is TRBJ1-3, the V gene TRBV5-1; D possibly corresponds to TRBD1 (5 bases). V was cut by 7 bases and J by 4 bases, with 18 bases left in between. In germline, CDR1 is SGHRS, CDR2 YFSETQ. The CDR3 consists of 15 residues. The CDR3, as DNA: TGCGCCAGCGCGCAAAGCCAGGGATCCGGAAACACCATATATTTT. Amino acids: CASAQSQGSGNTIYF.

This clonotype was observed a few times. The chain employs TRBV19 and TRBJ2-3, with no clear D. Deletions cut 0 bases from V and 5 bases from J, with 9 bases between. The CDR3 runs 14 residues. Germline assignment: CDR1 LNHDA and CDR2 SQIVND (reference sequence). The CDR3 sequence is CASSIEGSLDTQYF. The CDR3 DNA reads as TGTGCCAGTAGTATAGAAGGAAGTCTAGATACGCAGTATTTT. The full variable domain, rest sourced from reference TRBV19 and TRBJ2-3, is DGGITQSPKYLFRKEGQNVTLSCEQNLNHDAMYWYRQDPGQGLRLIYYSQIVNDFQKGDIAEGYSVSREKKESFPLTVTSAQKNPTAFYLCASSIEGSLDTQYFGPGTRLTVL.

The gene calls are TRBV11-2 and TRBJ2-5; 7 nucleotides match TRBD2. CDR3 length: 15 residues. Germline CDR1 is SGHAT and CDR2 is FQNNGV. With V trimmed by 6 bases and J by 5 bases, 12 bases remained unmatched. The CDR3 bases are TGTGCCAGCAGGAGACTAGGCGGGAGTGGGGAGACCCAGTACTTC. Its translation: CASRRLGGSGETQYF.

This clonotype was observed a handful of times. CDR3 nucleotide sequence: TGTGCCAGCAGCTTCCGAACCAGAAACTATGGCTACACCTTC. This translates into CASSFRTRNYGYTF. The chain links TRBV5-8 to TRBJ1-2; D not resolved. CDR1 and CDR2 (germline): SGHTS, YDEGEE. The CDR3 covers 14 residues. The V end was cut by 2 bases, the J end by 2 bases, with 10 bases between.